This TCR beta chain is from a study of tumor-infiltrating lymphocytes in primary liver carcinoma. Background on the study: Enrolled patients were male and female, aged 30 to 69 years.

Out of unsorted whole blood came the blood RNA, and germline DNA was extracted as well. A note on this clonotype: Its cognate antigen is unknown. Possible read error: a much larger clone is one base away.

Production of TCR beta cDNA used about 500 ng total RNA together with a constant-region primer. TCR beta libraries came from three nested multiplex PCR rounds using slightly modified ARM-PCR. Use of TRBV1-TRBV30 forward primers with a C-beta reverse primer characterized the first two PCR rounds, which lasted ten to eleven cycles each. Via MiXCR, TCRdb re-called the multiplex PCR reads, giving one row per CDR3 protein. This table has approximately 300,000 distinct CDR3 sequences, 55% to 65% appearing once. The CDR3 extends over 13 amino acids. Trimming stripped 2 bases from V and 0 bases from J, with 4 bases between. Germline lookup yields CDR1 SGHRS and CDR2 YFSETQ. Study results and limitations: Bulk unsorted sampling precluded comparing CD4+ and CD8+ repertoires. Tumor region pairs overlapped more than did tumor-adjacent and tumor-blood pairs.

The receptor was derived from a man between 35 and 55 years old with primary liver carcinoma and hepatitis B virus infection. The sample comprised peripheral blood. V and J are TRBV5-1 and TRBJ2-3, with D hard to call. CDR3 sequence (DNA): TGCGCCAGCAGCTTCGAGAGCACAGATACGCAGTATTTT. It codes for CASSFESTDTQYF.